Each of the 6 T cell receptor beta chains below was sequenced from the same sample in a study of blood T cell repertoires in COVID-19. Only in-frame clones appear in the TCRdb table, and some are missing; sequencing was by immunoSEQ multiplex PCR. The sample carries 150,000 to 200,000 clones, just over 90% recorded once. Sequenced input: peripheral blood. The origin of the receptors is a woman aged 60 to 75 with COVID-19, enrolled during active disease.

This chain connects TRBV5-6 to TRBJ2-5; TRBD2 matches at 8 bases. Trimming at V came to 1 base and at J to 1 base, leaving 6 bases not matched to a gene. The CDR3 consists of 16 residues. Per the germline V gene, CDR1 is SGHDT and CDR2 is YYEEEE. CDR3 amino acids: CASSLLLSGVQETQYF. CDR3 DNA sequence: TGTGCCAGCAGCTTGCTACTTAGCGGGGTCCAAGAGACCCAGTACTTC.

This rearrangement joins TRBV29-1 to TRBJ1-1, with D possibly matching TRBD1 (5 bases). CDR1 SQVTM and CDR2 ANQGSEA come from the germline V gene. The CDR3 is 13 amino acids. Trimming stripped 5 bases from V and 1 base from J, with 11 bases between. The CDR3 region is CSVSGTENTEAFF. As DNA, the CDR3 is TGCAGCGTTTCCGGGACTGAGAACACTGAAGCTTTCTTT.

The rearrangement links TRBV6-5 to TRBJ1-1; TRBD1 might be the D (6 bases). Trimming removed 8 bases at V and 8 bases at J, with 15 bases between. The V gene's germline CDR1 is MNHEY and CDR2 SVGAGI. This CDR3 has 12 residues. The CDR3 protein is CASALSGTEAFF. The CDR3 nucleotides are TGTGCCAGCGCTTTGTCGGGGACAGAAGCTTTCTTT.

The J gene is TRBJ1-1, the V gene TRBV6-4; 8 bases fit TRBD1. Germline loops: CDR1 MRHNA, CDR2 SNTAGT. The CDR3 sequence is 19 residues long. The trim removed 6 bases at V and 5 bases at J, leaving 23 bases unmatched. The CDR3 DNA follows: TGTGCCAGCAGCGGGGGGAGGGAGCGAGACAGGGGATTAGGAACTGAAGCTTTCTTT. As protein: CASSGGRERDRGLGTEAFF.

This chain connects TRBV6-2 or TRBV6-3 to TRBJ1-2; no clear D gene. The CDR3 has 12 amino acids. V gave up 4 bases and J gave up 6 bases, with 9 bases separating them. Per germline, CDR1 MNHEY and CDR2 SVGEGT. In DNA form, the CDR3 reads TGTGCCAGCAGTTCAACTCCACATGGCTACACCTTC. This gives the protein CASSSTPHGYTF.

The chain uses TRBV5-1 and TRBJ1-1; D gene unclear. Germline assignment: CDR1 SGHRS and CDR2 YFSETQ. The CDR3 spans 15 residues. V dropped 4 bases and J dropped 7 bases, with 20 bases sitting between them. This chain's CDR3 is CASSITTFVEGEAFF. Written as DNA, the CDR3 is TGCGCCAGCAGCATTACGACGTTTGTGGAGGGTGAAGCTTTCTTT.